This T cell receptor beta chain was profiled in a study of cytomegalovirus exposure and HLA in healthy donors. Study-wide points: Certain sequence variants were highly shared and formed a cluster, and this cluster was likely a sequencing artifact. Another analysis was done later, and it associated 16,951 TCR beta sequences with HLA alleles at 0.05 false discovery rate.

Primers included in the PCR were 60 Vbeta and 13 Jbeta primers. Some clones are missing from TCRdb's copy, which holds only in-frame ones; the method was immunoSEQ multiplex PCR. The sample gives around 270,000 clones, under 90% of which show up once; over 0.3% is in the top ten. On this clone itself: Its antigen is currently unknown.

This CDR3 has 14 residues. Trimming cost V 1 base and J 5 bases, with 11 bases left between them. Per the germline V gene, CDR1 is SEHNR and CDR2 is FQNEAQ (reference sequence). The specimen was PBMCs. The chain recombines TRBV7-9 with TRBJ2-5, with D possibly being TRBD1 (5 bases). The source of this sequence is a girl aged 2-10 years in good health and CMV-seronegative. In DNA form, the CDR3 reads TGTGCCAGCAGCTTAGGGGGCTCGGATGAGACCCAGTACTTC. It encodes CASSLGGSDETQYF.